Below, 12 T cell receptor beta chains from the same sample are listed, as sequenced in a study of cytomegalovirus exposure and HLA in healthy donors. Assay: immunoSEQ multiplex PCR; the TCRdb copy retains only in-frame clones and omits some. Here the sample spans more than 70,000 clones, almost 97% being singletons. The sample comprised PBMCs. The receptor set was obtained from a man aged 18 to 29 in good health and CMV-seropositive.

The chain uses TRBV27 and TRBJ2-7; 9 bases align to TRBD2. The CDR3 totals 12 residues. From germline, CDR1 is MNHEY and CDR2 SMNVEV (reference sequence). V lost 6 bases, J lost 5 bases, and 2 bases stayed unmatched. CDR3 residues: CASRGGRDEQYF. CDR3 DNA: TGTGCCAGCAGGGGCGGGAGGGACGAGCAGTACTTC.

This chain links TRBV6-5 with TRBJ1-1; the D is unclear. Trimming pared 6 bases from V and 0 bases from J, leaving 14 bases between. CDR3 size: 15 residues. Per the germline V gene, CDR1 is MNHEY and CDR2 is SVGAGI. The DNA for the CDR3 is TGTGCCAGCAGACTAAGCGCAGAAATGAACACTGAAGCTTTCTTT. Translated, it gives CASRLSAEMNTEAFF.

The chain combines TRBV7-9 with TRBJ2-7, with 8 bases lining up with TRBD1. Per the germline V gene, CDR1 is SEHNR and CDR2 is FQNEAQ (reference sequence). The CDR3 runs 15 residues. V dropped 5 bases and J dropped 2; count of bases not matched to a gene: 8. The DNA for the CDR3 is TGTGCCAGCAGCCCGTCGGGCAGGGGGCCCTACGAGCAGTACTTC. It is translated as CASSPSGRGPYEQYF. The complete variable domain, with remaining parts taken from reference TRBV7-9 and TRBJ2-7, reads DTGVSQNPRHKITKRGQNVTFRCDPISEHNRLYWYRQTLGQGPEFLTYFQNEAQLEKSRLLSDRFSAERPKGSFSTLEIQRTEQGDSAMYLCASSPSGRGPYEQYFGPGTRLTVT.

This chain joins TRBV27 and TRBJ2-3, with D maybe TRBD1 (6 bases). The CDR3 runs to 13 residues. Deletions cut 2 bases from V and 6 bases from J, with 9 bases between. The germline CDR1 and CDR2 sequences are MNHEY and SMNVEV (reference sequence). The CDR3 sequence is CASSLDRQDTQYF. The CDR3 DNA is TGTGCCAGCAGTTTAGACAGGCAGGATACGCAGTATTTT.

The chain has TRBV18 and TRBJ1-2, with 10 nucleotides matching TRBD1. CDR1 KGHSH and CDR2 LQKENI come from the germline V gene. The CDR3 spans 12 residues. Trimming removed 9 bases from V and 8 bases from J; junction bases left unmatched: 6. The CDR3 nucleotides are TGTGCCAGGGACAGGGGGTTGTTAGGCTACACCTTC. The encoded protein is CARDRGLLGYTF.

The CDR3 loop is CASSLDAGDRNTQYF. In DNA, the CDR3 is TGCGCCAGCAGCTTGGATGCGGGGGACAGGAATACGCAGTATTTT. The genes are TRBV5-1 and TRBJ2-3, with D perhaps TRBD1 (8 bases). V lost 0 bases and J lost 7, with 15 bases in between. The CDR3 runs to 15 residues. CDR1 and CDR2 (germline): SGHRS, YFSETQ.

The V and J genes are TRBV29-1 and TRBJ2-7, with 7 bases that match TRBD1. The germline CDR1 and CDR2 sequences are SQVTM and ANQGSEA. V shed 2 bases and J 3 bases; nucleotides not matched to a gene: 4. The CDR3 consists of 13 residues. The CDR3 coding sequence is TGCAGCGTTGAATGGGACAGCAACTACGAGCAGTACTTC. This translates into CSVEWDSNYEQYF.

This clone was seen just once. V usage is TRBV19 and J usage is TRBJ1-5, with 9 nucleotides matching TRBD1. The CDR3 is 16 amino acids. Germline V lookup: CDR1 LNHDA, CDR2 SQIVND (reference sequence). V dropped 3 bases and J dropped 7; count of bases not matched to a gene: 10. The CDR3 sequence is CASSIGGTGLGQPQHF. For the CDR3, the DNA is TGTGCCAGTAGTATCGGTGGGACAGGGCTAGGCCAGCCCCAGCATTTT.

The chain carries TRBV15 and TRBJ2-1; D uncertain. The ends were cut back, 1 base at V and 5 bases at J, with 15 bases in the middle. The germline V gene has CDR1 LNHNV and CDR2 YYDKDF (reference sequence). The CDR3 totals 16 residues. The CDR3 region is CATSRGPEFRNNEQFF. In DNA, the CDR3 is TGTGCCACCAGCAGAGGTCCTGAATTCAGGAACAATGAGCAGTTCTTC. The whole variable domain, remainder taken from reference TRBV15 and TRBJ2-1, is DAMVIQNPRYQVTQFGKPVTLSCSQTLNHNVMYWYQQKSSQAPKLLFHYYDKDFNNEADTPDNFQSRRPNTSFCFLDIRSPGLGDTAMYLCATSRGPEFRNNEQFFGPGTRLTVL.

V gene TRBV28 combines with J gene TRBJ2-2, with 8 bases that match TRBD1. CDR3 length equals 16 residues. Looked up from germline, CDR1 is MDHEN and CDR2 is SYDVKM. Germline trimming cut 5 bases from V and 7 bases from J; bases unmatched to any gene: 12. CDR3 protein: CASSLRRTGRVGELFF. In DNA, the CDR3 is TGTGCCAGCAGTCTTCGGCGGACAGGGCGGGTCGGGGAGCTGTTTTTT.

The chain joins TRBV6-6 to TRBJ1-5; 7 bases are shared with TRBD1. Trimming cost V 5 bases and J 9 bases; bases outside gene matches: 7. The germline V gene encodes CDR1 MNHNY and CDR2 SVGAGI (reference sequence). The CDR3 loop spans 13 amino acids. CDR3 nucleotide sequence: TGTGCCAGCAGTCCAACAGGGGATCGGCCCCAGCATTTT. Protein: CASSPTGDRPQHF.

This clone has a single count. The chain recombines TRBV7-9 with TRBJ2-6; no clear D. V lost 1 base to trimming and J lost 0 bases, with 4 bases between them. Germline V lookup: CDR1 SEHNR, CDR2 FQNEAQ (reference sequence). This CDR3 is 15 amino acids long. The chain's CDR3 is CASSLGGSGANVLTF. CDR3 sequence (DNA): TGTGCCAGCAGCTTAGGCGGCTCTGGGGCCAACGTCCTGACTTTC.